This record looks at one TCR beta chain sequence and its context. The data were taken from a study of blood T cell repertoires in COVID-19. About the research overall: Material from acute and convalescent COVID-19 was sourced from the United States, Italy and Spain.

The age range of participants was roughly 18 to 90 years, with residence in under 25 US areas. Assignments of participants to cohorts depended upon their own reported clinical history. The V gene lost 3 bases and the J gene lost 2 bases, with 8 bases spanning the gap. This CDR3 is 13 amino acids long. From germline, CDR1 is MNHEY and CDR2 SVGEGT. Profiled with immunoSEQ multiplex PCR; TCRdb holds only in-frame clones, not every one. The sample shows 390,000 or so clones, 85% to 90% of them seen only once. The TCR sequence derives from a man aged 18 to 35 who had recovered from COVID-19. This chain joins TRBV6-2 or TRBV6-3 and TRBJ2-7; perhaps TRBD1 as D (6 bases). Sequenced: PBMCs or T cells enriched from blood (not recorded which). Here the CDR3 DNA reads TGTGCCAGCAGTTATGGACAGACCTACGAGCAGTACTTC. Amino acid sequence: CASSYGQTYEQYF.